The clone carrying this T cell receptor beta chain was counted between two and nine times. Its antigen remains unidentified. This record comes from a study of T cells in Graves' hyperthyroidism and ophthalmopathy. Study outcomes and limitations: Ophthalmopathy was separated from stable hyperthyroidism by a 13 V-J model. Peripheral blood also featured most of the thyroid clonotypes expanded above 0.001.

Researchers amplified the TCR beta CDR3 regions from RNA transcripts. Initially, a first-round RT-PCR of the TCR CDR3 employed the HTBI primer set. TCRdb redid the calling of the multiplex PCR reads with MiXCR, one entry per CDR3 protein. The table includes approximately 600,000 distinct CDR3 sequences, approximately 14% detected once. Clinical symptoms, serum thyroxine and TRAb, thyroid ultrasound and orbital computed tomography were used for the diagnoses. V gave up 5 bases and J gave up 3 bases, with 11 bases separating them. This CDR3 is built from 13 residues. CDR1 is MNHNS and CDR2 is SASEGT in the germline V gene.

The material sequenced was blood. The chain uses TRBV6-1 and TRBJ2-7; D is ambiguous. The TCR comes from a woman aged 25 to 39 with Graves' hyperthyroidism that later progressed to Graves' ophthalmopathy. The CDR3 coding sequence is TGTGCCAGCAGTATCCGGCACGACTACGAGCAGTACTTC. The encoded protein is CASSIRHDYEQYF.